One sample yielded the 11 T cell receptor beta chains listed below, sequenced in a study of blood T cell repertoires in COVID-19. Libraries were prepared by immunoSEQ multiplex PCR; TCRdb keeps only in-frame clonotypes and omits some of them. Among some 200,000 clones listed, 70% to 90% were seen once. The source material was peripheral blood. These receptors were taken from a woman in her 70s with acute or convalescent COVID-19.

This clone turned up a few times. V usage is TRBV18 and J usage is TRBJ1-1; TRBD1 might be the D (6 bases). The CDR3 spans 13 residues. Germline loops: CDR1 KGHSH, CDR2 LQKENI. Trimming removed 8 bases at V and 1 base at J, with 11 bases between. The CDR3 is CASTGQTNTEAFF. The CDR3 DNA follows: TGTGCCAGCACGGGACAAACGAACACTGAAGCTTTCTTT. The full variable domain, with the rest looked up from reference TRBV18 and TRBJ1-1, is NAGVMQNPRHLVRRRGQEARLRCSPMKGHSHVYWYRQLPEEGLKFMVYLQKENIIDESGMPKERFSAEFPKEGPSILRIQQVVRGDSAAYFCASTGQTNTEAFFGQGTRLTVV.

The CDR3 protein is CSVTSGGAKNIQYF. The CDR3 DNA sequence: TGCAGCGTAACTAGCGGGGGAGCCAAAAACATTCAGTACTTC. This chain connects TRBV29-1 to TRBJ2-4; 11 bases fit TRBD2. The CDR3 length is 14 residues. V lost 6 bases to trimming and J lost 0 bases; unmatched junction nucleotides: 1. Germline V gene lookup returns CDR1 SQVTM and CDR2 ANQGSEA.

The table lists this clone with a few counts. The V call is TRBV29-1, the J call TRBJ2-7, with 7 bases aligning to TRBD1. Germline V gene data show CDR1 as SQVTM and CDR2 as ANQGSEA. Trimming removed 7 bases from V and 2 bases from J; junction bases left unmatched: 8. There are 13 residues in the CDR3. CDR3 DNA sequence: TGCAGCGCCGAGACAGGGTCTACCTACGAGCAGTACTTC. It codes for CSAETGSTYEQYF.

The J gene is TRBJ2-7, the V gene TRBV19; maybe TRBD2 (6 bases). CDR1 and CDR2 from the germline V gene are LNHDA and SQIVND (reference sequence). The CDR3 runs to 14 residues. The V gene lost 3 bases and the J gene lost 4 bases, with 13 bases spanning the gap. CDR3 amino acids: CASSIVGGPYEQYF. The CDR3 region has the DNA TGTGCCAGTAGTATCGTGGGAGGACCTTACGAGCAGTACTTC.

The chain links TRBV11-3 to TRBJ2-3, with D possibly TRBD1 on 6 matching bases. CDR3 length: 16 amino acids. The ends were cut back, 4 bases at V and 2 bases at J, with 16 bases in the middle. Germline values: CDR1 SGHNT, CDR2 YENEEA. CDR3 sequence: CASSSNTDRTTDTQYF. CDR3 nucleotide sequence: TGTGCCAGCAGCTCAAACACGGACAGAACCACAGATACGCAGTATTTT.

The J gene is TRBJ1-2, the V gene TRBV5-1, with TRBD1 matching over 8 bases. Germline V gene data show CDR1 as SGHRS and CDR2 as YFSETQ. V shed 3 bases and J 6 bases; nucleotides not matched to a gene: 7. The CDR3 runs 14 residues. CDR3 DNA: TGCGCCAGCAGCTCTGGACAGGGAGACAATGGCTACACCTTC. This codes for CASSSGQGDNGYTF.

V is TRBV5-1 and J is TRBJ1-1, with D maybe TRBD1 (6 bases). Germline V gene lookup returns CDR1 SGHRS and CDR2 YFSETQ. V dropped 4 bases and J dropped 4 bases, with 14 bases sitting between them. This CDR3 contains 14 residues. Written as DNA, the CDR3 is TGCGCCAGCAGCGCTATACAGGGTACCACTGAAGCTTTCTTT. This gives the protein CASSAIQGTTEAFF.

The CDR3 loop reads CASSLHGGQGATNYGYTF. CDR3 coding DNA: TGTGCCAGCAGCTTGCACGGGGGACAGGGGGCCACTAACTATGGCTACACCTTC. The chain is built from TRBV5-4 and TRBJ1-2; 12 bases match TRBD1. CDR1 is SGHNT, CDR2 YYREEE, per germline (reference sequence). V lost 1 base and J lost 0; bases outside the gene matches: 7. CDR3 length: 18 residues. The whole variable domain, filled in from reference TRBV5-4 and TRBJ1-2, reads ETGVTQSPTHLIKTRGQQVTLRCSSQSGHNTVSWYQQALGQGPQFIFQYYREEENGRGNFPPRFSGLQFPNYSSELNVNALELDDSALYLCASSLHGGQGATNYGYTFGSGTRLTVV.

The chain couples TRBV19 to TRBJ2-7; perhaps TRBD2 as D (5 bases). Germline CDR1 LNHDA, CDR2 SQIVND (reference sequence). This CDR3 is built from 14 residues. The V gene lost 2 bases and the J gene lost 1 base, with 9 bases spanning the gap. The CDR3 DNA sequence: TGTGCCAGTAGTATAAGGAGCGGATCCTACGAGCAGTACTTC. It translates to CASSIRSGSYEQYF.

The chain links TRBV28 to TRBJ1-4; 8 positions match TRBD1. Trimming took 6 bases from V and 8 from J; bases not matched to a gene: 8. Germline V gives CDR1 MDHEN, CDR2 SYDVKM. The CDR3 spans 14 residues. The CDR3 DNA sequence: TGTGCCAGCAGCACGACAGGGGCGTTCGAAAAACTGTTTTTT. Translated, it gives CASSTTGAFEKLFF. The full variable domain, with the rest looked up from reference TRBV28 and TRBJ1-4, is DVKVTQSSRYLVKRTGEKVFLECVQDMDHENMFWYRQDPGLGLRLIYFSYDVKMKEKGDIPEGYSVSREKKERFSLILESASTNQTSMYLCASSTTGAFEKLFFGSGTQLSVL.

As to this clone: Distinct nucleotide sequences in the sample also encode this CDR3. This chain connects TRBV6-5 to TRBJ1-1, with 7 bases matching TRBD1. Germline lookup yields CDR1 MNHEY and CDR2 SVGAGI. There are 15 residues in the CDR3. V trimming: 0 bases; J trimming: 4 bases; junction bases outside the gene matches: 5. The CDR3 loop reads CASSYSTGFGTEAFF. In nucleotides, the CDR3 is TGTGCCAGCAGTTACTCGACAGGGTTTGGCACTGAAGCTTTCTTT.